This T cell receptor (beta chain) originates from a study of blood T cell repertoires in COVID-19. The CDR3 extends over 15 amino acids. The trim removed 4 bases at V and 9 bases at J, leaving 10 bases unmatched. The germline CDR1 and CDR2 sequences are KGHDR and SFDVKD. Measured with immunoSEQ multiplex PCR; TCRdb has only the in-frame clones, and not every one. This sample carries 250,000 to 300,000 clones, about nine tenths of them seen once, and the ten largest clones take 2.5% to 3%. The TCR was taken from a woman between 50 and 59 years old who had been exposed to COVID-19. This chain connects TRBV24-1 to TRBJ2-1; 8 nucleotides align to TRBD1. Sequenced material: PBMCs or T cells enriched from blood (not recorded which). The CDR3 bases are TGTGCCACCAGTGACTTTAGATCACAGGGGGTTGAGCAGTTCTTC. Its protein product is CATSDFRSQGVEQFF.